The 10 T cell receptor beta chains below were found in one sample sequenced in a study of T cell repertoires in cytomegalovirus infection. TCRdb itself ran the reads through MiXCR, one entry per CDR3 protein. The sample carries around 530,000 distinct CDR3 sequences, approximately 15% recorded once. Sequencing input: CD8+ T cells from PBMCs. The receptors originated from a human donor in good health (CMV status not recorded). Some clones in this sample may be carry-over from other donors' samples.

The sample holds many counts of this clonotype. J is TRBJ2-7 and V is TRBV19; 8 positions agree with TRBD1. The CDR3 spans 15 residues. The V gene end was trimmed by 5 bases and the J gene end by 8 bases; junction bases not matched to a gene: 14. Per germline, CDR1 LNHDA and CDR2 SQIVND (reference sequence). The CDR3 DNA is TGTGCCAGTAGTTTTCCGGGACAGGCGGCTTACCAGCAGTACTTC. Translating gives CASSFPGQAAYQQYF. Full variable domain (remainder filled in from reference TRBV19 and TRBJ2-7): DGGITQSPKYLFRKEGQNVTLSCEQNLNHDAMYWYRQDPGQGLRLIYYSQIVNDFQKGDIAEGYSVSREKKESFPLTVTSAQKNPTAFYLCASSFPGQAAYQQYFGPGTRLTVT.

The chain combines TRBV19 with TRBJ2-3; tentative D call: TRBD1 (5 bases). Per germline, CDR1 LNHDA and CDR2 SQIVND (reference sequence). Trimming removed 6 bases at V and 1 base at J, with 8 bases between. The CDR3 sequence is 13 residues long. This CDR3 is CASSRVGTDTQYF. The CDR3 DNA reads as TGTGCCAGTAGCAGGGTGGGCACAGATACGCAGTATTTT. Supplemented by reference TRBV19 and TRBJ2-3, the full variable domain reads DGGITQSPKYLFRKEGQNVTLSCEQNLNHDAMYWYRQDPGQGLRLIYYSQIVNDFQKGDIAEGYSVSREKKESFPLTVTSAQKNPTAFYLCASSRVGTDTQYFGPGTRLTVL.

The CDR3 nucleotides are TGCAGTGCTAGAGAGAGGTGGCAGGGTAACACAGATACGCAGTATTTT. This encodes CSARERWQGNTDTQYF. The chain couples TRBV20-1 to TRBJ2-3, with D possibly matching TRBD1 (5 bases). The CDR3 spans 16 residues. Per the germline V gene, CDR1 is DFQATT and CDR2 is SNEGSKA (reference sequence). Trimming took 0 bases from V and 2 from J, leaving 15 bases between them.

This sequence joins TRBV19 and TRBJ2-7; the D is unclear. V dropped 5 bases and J dropped 2 bases, with 10 bases sitting between them. CDR1 is LNHDA and CDR2 is SQIVND in the germline V gene (reference sequence). The CDR3 length is 13 residues. In DNA, the CDR3 is TGTGCCAGTAGTTGGACCCAAGCCTACGAGCAGTACTTC. Translating it yields CASSWTQAYEQYF.

Notes on this clonotype: Since a much larger clone is just one base distant, this may be a read error. The chain has TRBV2 and TRBJ2-3, with D maybe TRBD2 (5 bases). There are 16 residues in the CDR3. The germline gives CDR1 SNHLY, CDR2 FYNNEI. The CDR3 sequence is CDSSEFQEVVTDTQYF. The DNA for the CDR3 is TGTGACAGCAGTGAATTTCAGGAGGTTGTAACAGATACGCAGTATTTT.

The rearrangement links TRBV24-1 to TRBJ2-7; no clear D gene. Germline V gives CDR1 KGHDR, CDR2 SFDVKD. The CDR3 totals 13 residues. V lost 5 bases to trimming and J lost 6 bases, with 13 bases between them. The chain's CDR3 is CATSGVTVREQYF. The CDR3 bases are TGTGCCACCAGTGGCGTTACGGTTCGCGAGCAGTACTTC.

This clonotype has ten or more counts. For the CDR3, the DNA is TGCGCCAGCAGCCAAGGAAGGGGGCCCTCCTACAATGAGCAGTTCTTC. It translates to CASSQGRGPSYNEQFF. The genes are TRBV4-1 and TRBJ2-1; 7 bases match TRBD1. Germline V CDR1 and CDR2: MGHRA, YSYEKL. With V trimmed by 1 base and J by 0 bases, 3 bases remained unmatched. This CDR3 is built from 16 residues.

This chain uses TRBV6-5 with TRBJ1-5; the match to TRBD1 covers 8 bases. The trim removed 7 bases at V and 0 bases at J, leaving 14 bases unmatched. The CDR3 sequence is 18 residues long. Germline lookup yields CDR1 MNHEY and CDR2 SVGAGI. CDR3 region: CASTKTSRGPGSNQPQHF. In nucleotides, the CDR3 is TGTGCCAGCACCAAAACGTCCAGGGGGCCAGGTAGCAATCAGCCCCAGCATTTT.

Here the CDR3 DNA reads TGTGCCAGAAGTCCTGGACTAGCGGTAAAAGAGACCCAGTACTTC. Its protein is CARSPGLAVKETQYF. This chain joins TRBV28 and TRBJ2-5, with 10 bases lining up with TRBD2. This CDR3 is built from 15 residues. The germline V gene encodes CDR1 MDHEN and CDR2 SYDVKM. The J segment lost 3 bases and the V segment lost 9 bases, leaving 10 bases of the junction unmatched.

This clonotype was observed at least ten times. The V and J genes are TRBV7-3 and TRBJ2-7; D gene uncertain. This CDR3 has 14 amino acids. CDR1 and CDR2 (germline): SGHTA, FQGTGA. Deletions cut 5 bases from V and 5 bases from J, with 16 bases between. As DNA, the CDR3 is TGTGCCAGCAGCGACGGGTCCCCGGAACACGAGCAGTACTTC. This codes for CASSDGSPEHEQYF.